These 30 T cell receptor beta chains share one sample of origin, sequenced in a study of CD8 T cells in ankylosing spondylitis. Study results and limitations: It appeared that ankylosing spondylitis blood was characterized by a TCR beta motif of roughly 8 highly homologous variants.

MiXCR, applied by TCRdb to the 5' RACE reads, yields one record per CDR3 protein. The sample includes 700,000 to 1,000,000 distinct CDR3 sequences, over 9.5% of them seen just once. Their antigens are not known. The sequencing sample was made of blood, either unsorted or a sorted T cell fraction (not recorded which). These receptors all stem from a male donor with ankylosing spondylitis.

This clonotype was seen at least ten times. V and J are TRBV5-1 and TRBJ2-1; maybe TRBD2 (5 bases). The CDR3 contains 13 residues. Trimming removed 4 bases at V and 7 bases at J, with 12 bases between. The germline V gene has CDR1 SGHRS and CDR2 YFSETQ. DNA of the CDR3: TGCGCCAGCAGCGAGGGAACGGGGAATGAGCAGTTCTTC. This codes for CASSEGTGNEQFF. The full variable domain, its missing parts supplied by reference TRBV5-1 and TRBJ2-1, is KAGVTQTPRYLIKTRGQQVTLSCSPISGHRSVSWYQQTPGQGLQFLFEYFSETQRNKGNFPGRFSGRQFSNSRSEMNVSTLELGDSALYLCASSEGTGNEQFFGPGTRLTVL.

This clonotype was counted between two and nine times. V usage is TRBV20-1 and J usage is TRBJ2-7; 11 bases match TRBD2. The ends lost 5 bases at V and 0 bases at J; junction bases unmatched: 9. This CDR3 is built from 16 residues. CDR1 DFQATT and CDR2 SNEGSKA come from the germline V gene (reference sequence). The CDR3 protein is CSASGTSGDSSYEQYF. In DNA form, the CDR3 reads TGCAGTGCTTCCGGGACTAGCGGAGACAGCTCCTACGAGCAGTACTTC.

The rearrangement uses TRBV11-2 and TRBJ2-3; 8 nucleotides agree with TRBD1. V shed 2 bases, J shed 4 bases, and the junction held 14 bases outside the gene matches. Germline CDR1 reads SGHAT; CDR2 reads FQNNGV. The CDR3 extends over 18 amino acids. DNA for the CDR3: TGTGCCAGCAGCTTAAGGACAGGGTCTACCCTTTTATCAGATACGCAGTATTTT. It translates to CASSLRTGSTLLSDTQYF.

This clonotype has only a few counts. This chain connects TRBV20-1 to TRBJ2-1, with D possibly called TRBD1 or TRBD2 (5 bases each). The CDR3 contains 14 residues. Trimming removed 8 bases at V and 0 bases at J, with 14 bases between. Germline V gene data show CDR1 as DFQATT and CDR2 as SNEGSKA (reference sequence). CDR3 DNA sequence: TGCAGTAACCTCGAGGGGAGCTCCTACAATGAGCAGTTCTTC. Protein product: CSNLEGSSYNEQFF.

The chain combines TRBV5-6 with TRBJ2-2; D remains ambiguous. Trimming took 0 bases from V and 2 from J, leaving 11 bases between them. The length of the CDR3 is 16 residues. The germline V gene has CDR1 SGHDT and CDR2 YYEEEE. CDR3 bases: TGTGCCAGCAGCTTGGCCTTAATGACTAACACCGGGGAGCTGTTTTTT. Translation gives CASSLALMTNTGELFF.

This clonotype turned up a few times. V gene TRBV5-4 combines with J gene TRBJ1-1; D is ambiguous. This CDR3 has 15 amino acids. Germline lookup yields CDR1 SGHNT and CDR2 YYREEE (reference sequence). Trimming cost V 4 bases and J 5 bases, with 18 bases left between them. The CDR3 is CASSVGAGFSTEAFF. CDR3 bases: TGTGCCAGCAGCGTGGGAGCGGGATTCTCGACTGAAGCTTTCTTT.

The genes are TRBV20-1 and TRBJ1-1; D is perhaps TRBD1 (5 bases). There are 14 residues in the CDR3. Germline V gives CDR1 DFQATT, CDR2 SNEGSKA (reference sequence). Trimming removed 5 bases at V and 0 bases at J, with 13 bases between. The CDR3 protein is CSAPDSRMNTEAFF. In DNA form, the CDR3 reads TGCAGTGCTCCCGACAGCCGGATGAACACTGAAGCTTTCTTT.

V gene TRBV6-1 combines with J gene TRBJ1-1; D unresolved. Per germline, CDR1 MNHNS and CDR2 SASEGT. Trimming removed 8 bases from V and 5 bases from J, with 12 bases in between. The CDR3 has 12 amino acids. The CDR3 region has the DNA TGTGCCAGCGCTGCTACGTGGACTGAAGCTTTCTTT. This encodes CASAATWTEAFF.

This clonotype was detected only a few times. The chain uses TRBV20-1 and TRBJ2-2; 9 bases line up with TRBD1. CDR1 and CDR2 from the germline V gene are DFQATT and SNEGSKA (reference sequence). V shed 6 bases, J shed 4 bases, and the junction held 9 bases outside the gene matches. This CDR3 is built from 15 residues. CDR3 amino acids: CSATGGRVGTGELFF. The CDR3 nucleotides are TGCAGTGCCACAGGGGGCAGGGTGGGCACCGGGGAGCTGTTTTTT.

This clonotype was picked up a small number of times. The chain links TRBV20-1 to TRBJ2-1, with D possibly being TRBD1 (6 bases). The V gene's germline CDR1 is DFQATT and CDR2 SNEGSKA (reference sequence). V gave up 1 base and J gave up 12 bases, with 16 bases separating them. The CDR3 consists of 13 residues. CDR3 residues: CSARGGTLVPQFF. The CDR3 nucleotides are TGCAGTGCTAGAGGGGGGACACTAGTCCCGCAGTTCTTC.

The CDR3 DNA sequence: TGTGCCAGCTCACTGAGACTAGCTTACTCCTACGAGCAGTACTTC. Its translation: CASSLRLAYSYEQYF. This chain connects TRBV18 to TRBJ2-7, with 7 bases that match TRBD2. This CDR3 spans 15 amino acids. Per the germline V gene, CDR1 is KGHSH and CDR2 is LQKENI. Trimming removed 4 bases from V and 0 bases from J; junction bases left unmatched: 6.

This clonotype was counted once. The rearrangement joins TRBV20-1 to TRBJ2-2; D is ambiguous. The CDR3 runs to 12 residues. Between the trimmed V and J ends, which lost 5 bases and 2 bases, there was a span of 6 bases. The V gene's germline CDR1 is DFQATT and CDR2 SNEGSKA (reference sequence). The CDR3 DNA is TGCAGTGCTTTCCATAACACCGGGGAGCTGTTTTTT. It translates to CSAFHNTGELFF.

This clonotype was counted ten times or more. The V and J genes are TRBV20-1 and TRBJ2-3, with D maybe TRBD1 (5 bases). V lost 3 bases, J lost 6 bases, and 16 bases lay in between. The germline V gene has CDR1 DFQATT and CDR2 SNEGSKA (reference sequence). The CDR3 extends over 14 amino acids. CDR3 amino acids: CSASFRPGWDTQYF. The DNA of the CDR3 is TGCAGTGCTAGCTTCCGGCCAGGGTGGGATACGCAGTATTTT.

V usage is TRBV7-9 and J usage is TRBJ1-6; no definite D call. The CDR3 has 14 amino acids. Trimming cost V 4 bases and J 6 bases, with 10 bases left between them. The V gene's germline CDR1 is SEHNR and CDR2 FQNEAQ (reference sequence). In DNA, the CDR3 is TGTGCCAGCAGCTGGACGGGTTTTAATTCACCCCTCCACTTT. It encodes CASSWTGFNSPLHF.

This clonotype was seen more than once but under ten times. The chain combines TRBV10-3 with TRBJ1-2; D may be TRBD1 (6 bases). Germline V gene sequence: CDR1 ENHRY, CDR2 SYGVKD. This CDR3 is built from 13 residues. Trimming stripped 6 bases from V and 1 base from J, with 9 bases between. CDR3: CAISRGLNYGYTF. For the CDR3, the DNA is TGTGCCATCAGCCGGGGGCTTAACTATGGCTACACCTTC.

This clonotype was seen only a few times. This chain links TRBV15 with TRBJ2-7; D might be TRBD1 or TRBD2, each matching 6 bases. V lost 5 bases to trimming and J lost 3 bases, with 20 bases between them. The germline V gene has CDR1 LNHNV and CDR2 YYDKDF (reference sequence). This CDR3 is built from 16 residues. The DNA for the CDR3 is TGTGCCACCAGCCCAGGAGGGGGGCTCTCGATCTACGAGCAGTACTTC. It yields the protein CATSPGGGLSIYEQYF.

This clonotype occurred many times. J is TRBJ2-5 and V is TRBV10-3; D might be TRBD2 (5 bases). Germline values: CDR1 ENHRY, CDR2 SYGVKD. CDR3 size: 17 residues. Trimming removed 1 base from V and 3 bases from J, with 18 bases in between. CDR3 in DNA: TGTGCCATCAGTGAGTTTGTGACTACAGCCTCAGAAGAGACCCAGTACTTC. It codes for CAISEFVTTASEETQYF.

The chain links TRBV4-3 to TRBJ2-1, with unresolved D. The V gene lost 3 bases and the J gene lost 2 bases, with 8 bases spanning the gap. Germline CDR1 and CDR2: LGHNA and YSLEER. The CDR3 runs to 14 residues. The CDR3: CASSHVDTYNEQFF. The CDR3 bases are TGCGCCAGCAGCCATGTCGACACCTACAATGAGCAGTTCTTC.

The chain carries TRBV4-3 and TRBJ1-2; D possibly corresponds to TRBD1 (5 bases). The CDR3 sequence is 15 residues long. CDR1 and CDR2 (germline): LGHNA, YSLEER. V lost 4 bases, J lost 1 base, and 13 bases lay in between. This CDR3 is CASSRDSFRNYGYTF. The CDR3 nucleotides read TGCGCCAGCAGCCGAGACAGTTTTCGTAACTATGGCTACACCTTC.

The chain joins TRBV7-3 to TRBJ2-4; TRBD1 matches at 7 bases. V lost 5 bases to trimming and J lost 0 bases; unmatched junction nucleotides: 19. Germline V gene sequence: CDR1 SGHTA, CDR2 FQGTGA. The CDR3 consists of 20 residues. In DNA form, the CDR3 reads TGTGCCAGCAGCCTGACCCCGGGACAGTGGCAACCTTCAGCCAAAAACATTCAGTACTTC. This encodes CASSLTPGQWQPSAKNIQYF.

V is TRBV5-5 and J is TRBJ1-5; D remains ambiguous. Germline V CDR1 and CDR2: SGHKS, YYEKEE (reference sequence). The V gene lost 0 bases and the J gene lost 7 bases, with 14 bases spanning the gap. CDR3 length: 15 amino acids. The CDR3 DNA reads as TGTGCCAGCAGCTTGGACGGTGATACTCGGCAGCCCCAGCATTTT. Amino acids: CASSLDGDTRQPQHF.

The rearrangement uses TRBV27 and TRBJ2-7; 7 bases are shared with TRBD1. The V segment lost 3 bases and the J segment 5 bases; nucleotides outside the gene matches: 7. CDR3 length equals 14 residues. The germline V gene has CDR1 MNHEY and CDR2 SMNVEV (reference sequence). In DNA form, the CDR3 reads TGTGCCAGCAGTTTCCGAACAGGGGAAGACGAGCAGTACTTC. Translating gives CASSFRTGEDEQYF.

This clonotype was picked up a small number of times. The chain carries TRBV20-1 and TRBJ1-1; 7 bases align to TRBD1. Trimming took 1 base from V and 0 from J; bases not matched to a gene: 5. Germline CDR1 is DFQATT and CDR2 is SNEGSKA (reference sequence). This CDR3 is built from 15 residues. The CDR3 is CSARGGTAMNTEAFF. The DNA for the CDR3 is TGCAGTGCTAGAGGGGGGACAGCCATGAACACTGAAGCTTTCTTT.

The rearrangement links TRBV13 to TRBJ1-1, with D possibly TRBD1 on 6 matching bases. Germline V gives CDR1 PRHDT, CDR2 FYEKMQ (reference sequence). Trimming left V 5 bases short and J 1 base short, with 20 bases between. This CDR3 spans 17 amino acids. This CDR3 is CASSRRGLRGWNTEAFF. The CDR3, as DNA: TGTGCCAGCAGCCGACGGGGGTTGAGGGGGTGGAACACTGAAGCTTTCTTT.

This clonotype showed up just a few times. The chain carries TRBV15 and TRBJ2-5, with D possibly TRBD2 on 7 matching bases. This CDR3 is built from 13 residues. V gave up 8 bases and J gave up 4 bases, with 14 bases separating them. Germline V gives CDR1 LNHNV, CDR2 YYDKDF (reference sequence). CDR3: CATAAGQRETQYF. The DNA for the CDR3 is TGTGCCACCGCAGCGGGACAAAGAGAGACCCAGTACTTC.

V is TRBV9 and J is TRBJ2-7; D possibly corresponds to TRBD2 (6 bases). CDR1 SGDLS and CDR2 YYNGEE come from the germline V gene. V was pared by 0 bases and J by 7 bases, with 17 bases between. This CDR3 comprises 15 residues. The DNA of the CDR3 is TGTGCCAGCAGCGTAGCCCCGACTAGTGTGGGGGAGCAGTACTTC. Protein: CASSVAPTSVGEQYF.

The chain employs TRBV18 and TRBJ2-7; 8 bases line up with TRBD2. The ends lost 3 bases at V and 7 bases at J; junction bases unmatched: 5. The CDR3 contains 13 residues. Looked up from germline, CDR1 is KGHSH and CDR2 is LQKENI. Here the CDR3 DNA reads TGTGCCAGCTCACCTAGCGGGACGGGGGAGCAGTACTTC. Residues: CASSPSGTGEQYF.

This clonotype was counted a few times. This rearrangement joins TRBV3-1 to TRBJ2-7; maybe TRBD2 (5 bases). The CDR3 is 15 residues long. The germline CDR1 and CDR2 sequences are LGHDT and YNNKEL (reference sequence). Trimming removed 1 base at V and 2 bases at J, with 12 bases between. CDR3 region: CASSQGISEAYEQYF. CDR3 in DNA: TGTGCCAGCAGCCAAGGAATTAGCGAGGCCTACGAGCAGTACTTC.

The genes are TRBV6-2 or TRBV6-3 and TRBJ2-2; no definite D call. This CDR3 is built from 15 residues. V lost 2 bases and J lost 0, with 7 bases in between. Looked up from germline, CDR1 is MNHEY and CDR2 is SVGEGT. The CDR3 bases are TGTGCCAGCAGTTACAATCCAGCGAACACCGGGGAGCTGTTTTTT. Its protein product is CASSYNPANTGELFF.

This chain joins TRBV20-1 and TRBJ1-1, with D maybe TRBD1 (5 bases). CDR3 length: 14 amino acids. The V end was cut by 3 bases, the J end by 2 bases, with 13 bases between. The V gene's germline CDR1 is DFQATT and CDR2 SNEGSKA (reference sequence). The CDR3 DNA sequence: TGCAGTGCTAGTTATGGAGGGACCAACACTGAAGCTTTCTTT. Protein: CSASYGGTNTEAFF.